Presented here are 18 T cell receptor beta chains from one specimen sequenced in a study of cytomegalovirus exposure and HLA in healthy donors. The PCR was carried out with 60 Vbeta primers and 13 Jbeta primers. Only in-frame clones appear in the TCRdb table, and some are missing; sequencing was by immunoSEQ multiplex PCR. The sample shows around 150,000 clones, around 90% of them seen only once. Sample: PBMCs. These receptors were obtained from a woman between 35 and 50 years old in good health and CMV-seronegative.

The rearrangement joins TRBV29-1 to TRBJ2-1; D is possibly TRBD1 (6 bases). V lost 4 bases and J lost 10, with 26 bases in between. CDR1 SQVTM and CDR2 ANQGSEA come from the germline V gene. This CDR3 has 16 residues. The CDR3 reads CSVVVGVSGGRTEQFF. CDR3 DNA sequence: TGCAGCGTTGTTGTCGGGGTAAGTGGGGGCCGTACGGAGCAGTTCTTC.

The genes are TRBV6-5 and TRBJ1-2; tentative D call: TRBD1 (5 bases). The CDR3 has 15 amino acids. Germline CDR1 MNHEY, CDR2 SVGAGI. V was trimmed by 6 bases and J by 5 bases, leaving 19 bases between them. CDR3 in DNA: TGTGCCAGCAGCCCCGTAGGTGGGGCGATTTATGGCTACACCTTC. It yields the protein CASSPVGGAIYGYTF.

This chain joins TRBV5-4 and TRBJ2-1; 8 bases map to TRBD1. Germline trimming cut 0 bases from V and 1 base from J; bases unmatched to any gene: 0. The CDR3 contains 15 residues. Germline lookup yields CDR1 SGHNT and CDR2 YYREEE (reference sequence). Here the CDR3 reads CASSLGQGSYNEQFF. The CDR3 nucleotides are TGTGCCAGCAGCTTGGGACAGGGGTCCTACAATGAGCAGTTCTTC.

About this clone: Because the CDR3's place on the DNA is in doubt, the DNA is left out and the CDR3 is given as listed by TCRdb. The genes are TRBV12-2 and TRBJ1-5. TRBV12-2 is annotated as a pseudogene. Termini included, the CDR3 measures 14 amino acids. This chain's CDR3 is CASRFGGGNQPQHF.

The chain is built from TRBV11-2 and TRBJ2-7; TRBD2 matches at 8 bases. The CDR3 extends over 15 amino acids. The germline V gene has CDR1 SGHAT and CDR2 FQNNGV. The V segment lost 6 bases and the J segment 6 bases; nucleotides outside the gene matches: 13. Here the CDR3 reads CASSWSGGTRGEQYF. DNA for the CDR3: TGTGCCAGCAGTTGGTCGGGGGGGACTAGAGGCGAGCAGTACTTC.

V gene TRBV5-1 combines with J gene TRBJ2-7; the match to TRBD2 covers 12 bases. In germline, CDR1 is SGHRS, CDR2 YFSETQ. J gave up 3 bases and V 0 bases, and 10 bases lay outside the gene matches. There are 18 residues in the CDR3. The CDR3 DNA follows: TGCGCCAGCAGCTTGGGGGGCCCCTCTAGCGGGAGGGGCTACGAGCAGTACTTC. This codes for CASSLGGPSSGRGYEQYF.

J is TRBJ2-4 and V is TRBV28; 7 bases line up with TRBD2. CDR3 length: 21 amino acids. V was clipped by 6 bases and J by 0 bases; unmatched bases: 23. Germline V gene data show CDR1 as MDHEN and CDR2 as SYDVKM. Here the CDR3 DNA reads TGTGCCAGCAGGCCCCTTTGGGGGAGGGAAGCCAATCTCCTAGCCAAAAACATTCAGTACTTC. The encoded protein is CASRPLWGREANLLAKNIQYF.

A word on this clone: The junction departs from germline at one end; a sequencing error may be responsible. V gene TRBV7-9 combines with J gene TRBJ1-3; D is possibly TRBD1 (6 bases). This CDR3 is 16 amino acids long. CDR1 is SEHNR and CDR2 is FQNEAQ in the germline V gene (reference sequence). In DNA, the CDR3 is TGTTCCAGCAGCTCGACCCTACAGGGCGCTGGAAACACCATATATTTT. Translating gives CSSSSTLQGAGNTIYF.

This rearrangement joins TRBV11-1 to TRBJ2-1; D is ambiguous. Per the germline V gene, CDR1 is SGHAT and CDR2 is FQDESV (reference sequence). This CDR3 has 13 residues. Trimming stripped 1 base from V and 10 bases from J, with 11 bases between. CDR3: CASSLGPGQEQFF. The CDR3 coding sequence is TGTGCCAGCAGCTTAGGTCCAGGCCAGGAGCAGTTCTTC. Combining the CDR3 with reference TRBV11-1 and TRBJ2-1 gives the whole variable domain EAEVAQSPRYKITEKSQAVAFWCDPISGHATLYWYRQILGQGPELLVQFQDESVVDDSQLPKDRFSAERLKGVDSTLKIQPAELGDSAMYLCASSLGPGQEQFFGPGTRLTVL.

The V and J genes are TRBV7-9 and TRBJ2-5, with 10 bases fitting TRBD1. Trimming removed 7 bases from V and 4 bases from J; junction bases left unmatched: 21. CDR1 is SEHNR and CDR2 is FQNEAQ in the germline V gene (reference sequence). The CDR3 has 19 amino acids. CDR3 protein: CASTSTTLRGDRGIETQYF. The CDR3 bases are TGTGCCAGCACCTCCACAACCCTTCGGGGGGACAGGGGCATAGAGACCCAGTACTTC.

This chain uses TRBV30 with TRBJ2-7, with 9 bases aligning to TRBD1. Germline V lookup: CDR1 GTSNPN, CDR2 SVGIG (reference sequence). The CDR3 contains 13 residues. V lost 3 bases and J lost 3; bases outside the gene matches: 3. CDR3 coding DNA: TGTGCCTGGAGGACAGGGGGACACTACGAGCAGTACTTC. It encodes CAWRTGGHYEQYF.

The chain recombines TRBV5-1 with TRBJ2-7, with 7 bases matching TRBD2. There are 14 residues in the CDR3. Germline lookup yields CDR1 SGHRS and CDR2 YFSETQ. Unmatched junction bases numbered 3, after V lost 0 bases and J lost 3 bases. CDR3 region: CASSLVRGNYEQYF. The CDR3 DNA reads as TGCGCCAGCAGCTTGGTGCGGGGGAACTACGAGCAGTACTTC.

The DNA for the CDR3 is TGTGCCAGTAACTCTATCGGACTAGCCCCTTTTAATGAGCAGTTCTTC. Amino acid sequence: CASNSIGLAPFNEQFF. The chain joins TRBV19 to TRBJ2-1, with TRBD2 identical over 8 bases. V was pared by 7 bases and J by 7 bases, with 15 bases of the junction left unmatched. The CDR3 spans 16 residues. In germline, CDR1 is LNHDA, CDR2 SQIVND (reference sequence).

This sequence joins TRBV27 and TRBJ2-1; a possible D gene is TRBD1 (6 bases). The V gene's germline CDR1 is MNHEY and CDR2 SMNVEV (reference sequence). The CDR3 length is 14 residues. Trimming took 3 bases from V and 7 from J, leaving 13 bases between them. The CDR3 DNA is TGTGCCAGCAGTTTGCAGGGGTCGTCGAATGAGCAGTTCTTC. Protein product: CASSLQGSSNEQFF.

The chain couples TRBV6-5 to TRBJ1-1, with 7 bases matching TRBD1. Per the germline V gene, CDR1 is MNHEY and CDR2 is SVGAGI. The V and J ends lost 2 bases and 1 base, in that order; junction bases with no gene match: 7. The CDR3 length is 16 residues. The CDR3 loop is CASSYRTGASNTEAFF. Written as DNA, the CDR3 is TGTGCCAGCAGTTACAGAACAGGGGCGTCGAACACTGAAGCTTTCTTT.

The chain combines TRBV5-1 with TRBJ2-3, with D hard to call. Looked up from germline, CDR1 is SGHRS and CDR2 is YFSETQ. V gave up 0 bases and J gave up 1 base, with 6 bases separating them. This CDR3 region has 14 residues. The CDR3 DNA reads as TGCGCCAGCAGCTTGGGACACCGCACAGATACGCAGTATTTT. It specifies CASSLGHRTDTQYF.

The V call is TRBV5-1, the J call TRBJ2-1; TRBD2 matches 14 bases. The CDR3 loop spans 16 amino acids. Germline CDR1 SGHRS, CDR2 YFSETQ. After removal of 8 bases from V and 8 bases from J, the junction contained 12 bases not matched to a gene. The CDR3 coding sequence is TGCGCCAGTCAGACCATGACTAGCGGGAGGGAGGATGAGCAGTTCTTC. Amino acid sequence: CASQTMTSGREDEQFF.

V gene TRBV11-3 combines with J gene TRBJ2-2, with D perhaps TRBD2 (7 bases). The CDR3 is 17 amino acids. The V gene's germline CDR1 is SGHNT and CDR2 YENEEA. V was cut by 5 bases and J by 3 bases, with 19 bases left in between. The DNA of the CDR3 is TGTGCCAGCAGCGAGGGGAACGCGGGGGCGCACACCGGGGAGCTGTTTTTT. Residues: CASSEGNAGAHTGELFF. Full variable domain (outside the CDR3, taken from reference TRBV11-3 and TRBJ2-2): EAGVVQSPRYKIIEKKQPVAFWCNPISGHNTLYWYLQNLGQGPELLIRYENEEAVDDSQLPKDRFSAERLKGVDSTLKIQPAELGDSAVYLCASSEGNAGAHTGELFFGEGSRLTVL.